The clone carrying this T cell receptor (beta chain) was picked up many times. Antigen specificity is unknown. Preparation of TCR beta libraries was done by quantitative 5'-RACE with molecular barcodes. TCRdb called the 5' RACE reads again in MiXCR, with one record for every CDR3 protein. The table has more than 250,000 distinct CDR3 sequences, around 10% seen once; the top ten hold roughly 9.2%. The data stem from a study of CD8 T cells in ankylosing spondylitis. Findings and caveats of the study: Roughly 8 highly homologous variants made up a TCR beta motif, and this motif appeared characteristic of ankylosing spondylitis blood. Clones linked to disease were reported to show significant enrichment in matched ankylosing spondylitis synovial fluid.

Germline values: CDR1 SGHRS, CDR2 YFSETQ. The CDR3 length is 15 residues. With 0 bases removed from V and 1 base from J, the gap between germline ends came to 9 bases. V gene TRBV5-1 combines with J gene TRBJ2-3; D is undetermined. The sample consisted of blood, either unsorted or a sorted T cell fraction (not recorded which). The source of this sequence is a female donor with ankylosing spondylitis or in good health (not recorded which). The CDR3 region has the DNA TGCGCCAGCAGCTTGGCATTGGCGGGCACAGATACGCAGTATTTT. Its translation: CASSLALAGTDTQYF.